This T cell receptor (beta chain) comes out of a study of cytomegalovirus exposure and HLA in healthy donors. Background on the study: Membership in the Caucasian-associated ancestry cluster was found for 81% of 350 to 450 genotyped donors.

Study-wide results and limits: HLA alleles showed associations with around 15,000 TCR beta sequences in a later analysis, at a 0.05 false discovery rate. In a later analysis, TCR association rates varied by HLA locus: DRB1 most, HLA-C fewest. There were over 150 TCR beta chains listed as cytomegalovirus-associated.

The junction had 12 bases not matched to a gene; V was cut back by 2 bases and J by 3 bases. The germline V gene encodes CDR1 MNHNS and CDR2 SASEGT. The length of the CDR3 is 17 residues. Only one count was recorded for this clone. Its specificity is not known. It was with 60 Vbeta and 13 Jbeta primers that the PCR ran. This table comes from immunoSEQ multiplex PCR, and its TCRdb copy is limited to in-frame clones, with some not included. In the table there are around 170,000 clones, more than 65% of which are singletons. The sequencing input was PBMCs. The receptor's source is a man aged 50 or older in good health and CMV-seronegative. The V call is TRBV6-1, the J call TRBJ1-2; the match to TRBD1 covers 7 bases. CDR3 loop: CASSELGATGTDYGYTF. The CDR3 region has the DNA TGTGCCAGCAGTGAATTGGGCGCGACCGGGACAGACTATGGCTACACCTTC.